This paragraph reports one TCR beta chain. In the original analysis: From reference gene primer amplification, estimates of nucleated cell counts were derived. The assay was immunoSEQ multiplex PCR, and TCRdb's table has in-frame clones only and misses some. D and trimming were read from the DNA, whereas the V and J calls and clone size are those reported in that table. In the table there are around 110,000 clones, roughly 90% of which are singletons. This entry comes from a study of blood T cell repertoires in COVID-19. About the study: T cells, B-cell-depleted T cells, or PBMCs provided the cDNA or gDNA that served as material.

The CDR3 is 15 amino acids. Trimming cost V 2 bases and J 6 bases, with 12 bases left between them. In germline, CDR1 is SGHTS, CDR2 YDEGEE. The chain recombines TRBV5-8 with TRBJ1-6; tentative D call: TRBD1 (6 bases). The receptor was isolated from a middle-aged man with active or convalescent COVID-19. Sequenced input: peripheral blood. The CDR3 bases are TGTGCCAGCAGCTTACCGGGACACTTTAATTCACCCCTCCACTTT. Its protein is CASSLPGHFNSPLHF.